This TCR beta chain stems from a study of breast tumors, draining lymph nodes, adjacent tissues. Study-level results: Data fit most tumor T cells coming from lymph node, expanding in tumor. Luminal-like breast cancer showed significantly greater tumor-nontumor repertoire similarity than basal-like breast cancer did.

This clonotype was seen many times. Its antigen is not identified. TCRdb re-analysed the multiplex PCR reads in MiXCR, keeping a single row per CDR3 protein. The sample lists over 20,000 distinct CDR3 sequences; approximately 20% were seen once. This TCR was recovered from a female donor with breast cancer. Some clones in this sample may be carry-over from other donors' samples. Sequenced input: breast tumor tissue.

The CDR3, as DNA: TGTGCCAGCAGCGTAGATTCTAGCGGGAGCTCCGAGCAGTACTTC. Its protein product is CASSVDSSGSSEQYF. This sequence joins TRBV9 and TRBJ2-7; 10 bases are shared with TRBD2. Germline V gene data show CDR1 as SGDLS and CDR2 as YYNGEE. Trimming took 0 bases from V and 6 from J; bases not matched to a gene: 6. The CDR3 is 15 residues long.